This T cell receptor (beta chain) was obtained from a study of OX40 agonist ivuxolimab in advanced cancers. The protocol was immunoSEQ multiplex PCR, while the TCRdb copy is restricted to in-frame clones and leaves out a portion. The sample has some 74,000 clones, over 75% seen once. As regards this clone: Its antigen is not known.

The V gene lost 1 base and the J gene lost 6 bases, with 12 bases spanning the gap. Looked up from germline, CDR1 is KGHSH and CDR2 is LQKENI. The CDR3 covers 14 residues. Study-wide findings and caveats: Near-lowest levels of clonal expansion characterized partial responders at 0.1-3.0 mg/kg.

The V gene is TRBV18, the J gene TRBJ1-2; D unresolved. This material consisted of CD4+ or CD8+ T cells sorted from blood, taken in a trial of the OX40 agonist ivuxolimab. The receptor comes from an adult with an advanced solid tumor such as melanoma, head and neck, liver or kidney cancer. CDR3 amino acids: CASSPLVGDDGYTF. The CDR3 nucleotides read TGTGCCAGCTCACCACTGGTCGGAGATGATGGCTACACCTTC. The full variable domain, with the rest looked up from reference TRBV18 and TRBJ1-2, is NAGVMQNPRHLVRRRGQEARLRCSPMKGHSHVYWYRQLPEEGLKFMVYLQKENIIDESGMPKERFSAEFPKEGPSILRIQQVVRGDSAAYFCASSPLVGDDGYTFGSGTRLTVV.